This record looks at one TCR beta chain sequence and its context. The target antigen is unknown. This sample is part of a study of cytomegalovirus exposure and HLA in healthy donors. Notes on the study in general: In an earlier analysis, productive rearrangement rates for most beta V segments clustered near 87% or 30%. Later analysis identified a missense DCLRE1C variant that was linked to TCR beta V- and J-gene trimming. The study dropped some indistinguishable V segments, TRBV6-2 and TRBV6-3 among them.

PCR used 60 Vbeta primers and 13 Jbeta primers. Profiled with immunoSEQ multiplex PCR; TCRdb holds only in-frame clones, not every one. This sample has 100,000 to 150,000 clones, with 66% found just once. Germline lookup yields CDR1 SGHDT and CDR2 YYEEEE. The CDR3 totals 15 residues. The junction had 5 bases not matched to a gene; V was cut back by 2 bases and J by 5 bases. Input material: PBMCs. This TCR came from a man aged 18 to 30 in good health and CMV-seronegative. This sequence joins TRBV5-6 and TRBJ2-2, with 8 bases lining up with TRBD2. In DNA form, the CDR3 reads TGTGCCAGCAGCTTTAGTCTAGCGGGTACCGGGGAGCTGTTTTTT. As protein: CASSFSLAGTGELFF.